A selection of T cell receptor beta chains follows, all from one sample in a study of human T cells and chemical hapten exposure. Each CDR3 protein is one row after TCRdb ran MiXCR on the RACE reads. The sample has tens of thousands of distinct CDR3 sequences; about 9% are singletons. Sequencing used whole blood, obtained in connection with sensitization to the hapten diphenylcyclopropenone (DPC). These receptors originate from a woman in her thirties or forties with alopecia areata. Some clones in this sample may be carry-over from other donors' samples. CDR3s include the opening cysteine and the closing phenylalanine or tryptophan. The order of the fields is V gene, clone size, D gene, J gene, CDR3 protein, CDR3 DNA. A D gene is named only where the DNA matches it firmly. Clone size is stated in some rows and not others, as once, few, many or a class when expanded.

v_call: TRBV15; clone_size: few; d_call: TRBD1; j_call: TRBJ1-5; cdr3_aa: CATSRDSNTGTGVQPQHF; cdr3_nt: TGTGCCACCAGCAGAGATAGCAACACCGGGACAGGGGTCCAGCCCCAGCATTTT
v_call: TRBV9; clone_size: many; d_call: -; j_call: TRBJ1-5; cdr3_aa: CASSVGTDNQPQHF; cdr3_nt: TGTGCCAGCAGCGTAGGGACAGATAATCAGCCCCAGCATTTT
v_call: TRBV6-2/TRBV6-3; clone_size: -; d_call: -; j_call: TRBJ1-1; cdr3_aa: CASQRGTEAFF; cdr3_nt: TGTGCCAGCCAAAGGGGGACTGAAGCTTTCTTT
v_call: TRBV5-6; clone_size: few; d_call: TRBD2; j_call: TRBJ2-3; cdr3_aa: CASSSMLTGTGTSQYF; cdr3_nt: TGTGCCAGCAGCTCGATGTTGACAGGGACCGGGACTAGCCAATATTTT
v_call: TRBV7-9; clone_size: many; d_call: TRBD1; j_call: TRBJ1-2; cdr3_aa: CASRMTGGDYGYTF; cdr3_nt: TGTGCCAGCAGAATGACAGGGGGCGACTATGGCTACACCTTC
v_call: TRBV3-1; clone_size: -; d_call: -; j_call: TRBJ2-3; cdr3_aa: CASTNTQYF; cdr3_nt: TGTGCCAGCACGAATACGCAGTATTTT
v_call: TRBV30; clone_size: many; d_call: -; j_call: TRBJ1-5; cdr3_aa: CAWRSSNQPQHF; cdr3_nt: TGTGCCTGGAGAAGTAGCAATCAGCCCCAGCATTTT
v_call: TRBV7-9; clone_size: many; d_call: -; j_call: TRBJ2-2; cdr3_aa: CASSSSPGGKLRTGELFF; cdr3_nt: TGTGCCAGCAGCTCTTCCCCAGGCGGAAAACTGCGCACCGGGGAGCTGTTTTTT
v_call: TRBV5-5; clone_size: many; d_call: TRBD2; j_call: TRBJ2-5; cdr3_aa: CASSLEGLASETQYF; cdr3_nt: TGTGCCAGCAGCTTGGAGGGACTAGCCTCGGAGACCCAGTACTTC
v_call: TRBV29-1; clone_size: few; d_call: TRBD2; j_call: TRBJ2-5; cdr3_aa: CSVEDPRGGETQYF; cdr3_nt: TGCAGCGTTGAAGACCCGCGGGGGGGAGAGACCCAGTACTTC
v_call: TRBV21-1; clone_size: many; d_call: -; j_call: TRBJ1-2; cdr3_aa: CASSKVARATSDYGYTF; cdr3_nt: TGTGCCAGCAGCAAAGTCGCCAGGGCAACTTCAGACTATGGCTACACCTTC
v_call: TRBV6-6; clone_size: many; d_call: -; j_call: TRBJ1-4; cdr3_aa: CASSYAAKQEKLFF; cdr3_nt: TGTGCCAGCAGTTACGCAGCAAAACAGGAAAAACTGTTTTTT
v_call: TRBV20-1; clone_size: many; d_call: TRBD2; j_call: TRBJ2-1; cdr3_aa: CSASPSGGASEQFF; cdr3_nt: TGCAGTGCGAGTCCTAGCGGGGGGGCATCTGAGCAGTTCTTC
v_call: TRBV2; clone_size: few; d_call: TRBD1; j_call: TRBJ1-2; cdr3_aa: CASSGGTGAAWRYGYTF; cdr3_nt: TGTGCCAGCAGCGGGGGGACAGGGGCCGCCTGGCGCTATGGCTACACCTTC
v_call: TRBV4-1; clone_size: many; d_call: -; j_call: TRBJ2-5; cdr3_aa: CASSQDPDRETQYF; cdr3_nt: TGCGCCAGCAGCCAAGATCCGGACCGAGAGACCCAGTACTTC
v_call: TRBV6-2/TRBV6-3; clone_size: few; d_call: -; j_call: TRBJ2-3; cdr3_aa: CASSNGPLGTDTQYF; cdr3_nt: TGTGCCAGCAGCAACGGGCCTCTGGGCACAGATACGCAGTATTTT
v_call: TRBV5-1; clone_size: many; d_call: -; j_call: TRBJ1-2; cdr3_aa: CASSLPGGNGYTF; cdr3_nt: TGCGCCAGCAGCCTCCCTGGGGGTAATGGCTACACCTTC
v_call: TRBV7-9; clone_size: -; d_call: -; j_call: TRBJ2-2; cdr3_aa: CASHELNTGELFF; cdr3_nt: TGTGCCAGCCATGAGCTGAACACCGGGGAGCTGTTTTTT
v_call: TRBV6-5; clone_size: many; d_call: -; j_call: TRBJ2-1; cdr3_aa: CASSRENSYNEQFF; cdr3_nt: TGTGCCAGCAGTCGGGAGAACTCCTACAATGAGCAGTTCTTC
v_call: TRBV6-5; clone_size: many; d_call: -; j_call: TRBJ2-5; cdr3_aa: CASSYRRMGQETQYF; cdr3_nt: TGTGCCAGCAGTTATCGGAGGATGGGCCAAGAGACCCAGTACTTC
v_call: TRBV20-1; clone_size: many; d_call: TRBD2; j_call: TRBJ2-7; cdr3_aa: CSARDPGLAGGYEQYF; cdr3_nt: TGCAGTGCTAGAGATCCGGGACTAGCGGGGGGGTACGAGCAGTACTTC